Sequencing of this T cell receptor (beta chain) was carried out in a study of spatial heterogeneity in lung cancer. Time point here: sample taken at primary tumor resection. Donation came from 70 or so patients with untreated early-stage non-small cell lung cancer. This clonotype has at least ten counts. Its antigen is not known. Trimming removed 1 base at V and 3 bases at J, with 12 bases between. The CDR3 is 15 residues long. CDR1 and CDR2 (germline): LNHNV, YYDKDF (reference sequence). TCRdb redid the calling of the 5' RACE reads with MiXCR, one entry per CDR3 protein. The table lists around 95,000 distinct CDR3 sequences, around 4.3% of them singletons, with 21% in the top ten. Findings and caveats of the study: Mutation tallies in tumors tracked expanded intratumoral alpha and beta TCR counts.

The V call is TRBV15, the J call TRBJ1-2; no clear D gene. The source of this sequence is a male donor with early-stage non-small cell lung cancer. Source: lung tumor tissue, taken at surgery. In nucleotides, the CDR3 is TGTGCCACCAGCAGAGTTGTAGGTCCCGACTATGGCTACACCTTC. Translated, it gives CATSRVVGPDYGYTF.